These 5 T cell receptor beta chains share one sample of origin, sequenced in a study of shared clonotypes between healthy human individuals. Terminally differentiated effector memory CD45RA+ cells were left out of the naive CD8 fraction, which was CD45RO-negative and positively selected for CCR7. Profiling relied on immunoSEQ multiplex PCR, and the TCRdb table lists in-frame clones only, not all of them. The sample lists around 1.9 million clones, under 95% occurring once. Sequencing was performed on naive CD8+ T cells from PBMCs. The receptors here all came from a man between 18 and 29 years old in good health. Some clones in this sample may be carry-over from other donors' samples.

The chain carries TRBV4-1 and TRBJ2-3; perhaps TRBD1 as D (5 bases). Germline V gene sequence: CDR1 MGHRA, CDR2 YSYEKL. Trimming pared 3 bases from V and 2 bases from J, leaving 9 bases between. The CDR3 is 14 amino acids. CDR3 nucleotide sequence: TGCGCCAGCAGCCAGCGACAGTACACAGATACGCAGTATTTT. Its translation is CASSQRQYTDTQYF.

There are a few counts of this clone. The chain links TRBV19 to TRBJ2-7, with D tentatively TRBD2 (5 bases). The CDR3 runs to 15 residues. Trimming took 6 bases from V and 3 from J, leaving 18 bases between them. Germline CDR1 reads LNHDA; CDR2 reads SQIVND (reference sequence). In nucleotides, the CDR3 is TGTGCCAGTAGCAAATGGTTAGCGCCTAACTACGAGCAGTACTTC. It yields the protein CASSKWLAPNYEQYF.

The chain uses TRBV7-9 and TRBJ2-7; 9 positions match TRBD2. This CDR3 comprises 15 residues. V was clipped by 6 bases and J by 4 bases; unmatched bases: 10. Germline V gene lookup returns CDR1 SEHNR and CDR2 FQNEAQ (reference sequence). The CDR3 DNA reads TGTGCCAGCAGTCAAGTTAGCGGGAGTGATTACGAGCAGTACTTC. This codes for CASSQVSGSDYEQYF.

The chain uses TRBV4-1 and TRBJ1-2, with 8 positions matching TRBD1. The CDR3 sequence is 16 residues long. V lost 2 bases to trimming and J lost 4 bases; unmatched junction nucleotides: 9. CDR1 and CDR2 from the germline V gene are MGHRA and YSYEKL. CDR3 residues: CASSQPIRTGTYGYTF. The CDR3 DNA reads TGCGCCAGCAGCCAACCGATCCGGACAGGGACCTATGGCTACACCTTC.

V gene TRBV7-7 combines with J gene TRBJ2-5, with TRBD1 matching 8 bases. The CDR3 has 15 residues. CDR1 and CDR2 from the germline V gene are SSHAT and FNYEAQ (reference sequence). J was trimmed by 4 bases and V by 1 base; bases with no gene match: 5. In DNA form, the CDR3 reads TGTGCCAGCAGCTTAGTGCCAGGGGGCAGAGAGACCCAGTACTTC. Residues: CASSLVPGGRETQYF.